The 30 T cell receptor beta chains below come from one sample, sequenced in a study of CXCR3-negative and CXCR3-positive naive CD8 T cells. Study-wide results and limits: Higher TRB CDR3 hydrophobicity marked CXCR3-positive naive cells relative to CXCR3-negative naive cells.

Libraries were UMI-labeled 5' RACE TRB cDNA. Using the 5' RACE reads, TCRdb records one entry per CDR3 protein without DNA. The sample holds some 120,000 distinct CDR3 sequences. These receptors' targets are unknown. Material: naive CXCR3+ CD8+ T cells from blood. Documented subset: CD45RO-CCR7+CD27+CD95- naive CD8+ T cells expressing CXCR3 (TNR3+). The receptor set was obtained from a human donor in good health. Some clones in this sample may be carry-over from other donors' samples.

The chain combines TRBV27 with TRBJ2-1; TCRdb's D call of TRBD1 is untestable without DNA. Per germline, CDR1 MNHEY and CDR2 SMNVEV (reference sequence). This CDR3 region has 14 residues. The CDR3 protein is CASRGQGGYNEQFF.

This rearrangement joins TRBV29-1 to TRBJ2-3; TCRdb's D call, TRBD1, is unchecked because there is no DNA. This CDR3 has 15 amino acids. The germline CDR1 and CDR2 sequences are SQVTM and ANQGSEA. CDR3 sequence reads: CSVDNRGPSTDTQYF.

The rearrangement links TRBV7-9 to TRBJ2-3; the D gene TCRdb calls, TRBD1, cannot be checked with no DNA. The CDR3 runs to 15 residues. Per germline, CDR1 SEHNR and CDR2 FQNEAQ (reference sequence). The chain's CDR3 is CASSLWGQGTDTQYF.

The chain has TRBV28 and TRBJ2-7; TCRdb indicates TRBD2, and absent DNA this call remains unverified. Germline assignment: CDR1 MDHEN and CDR2 SYDVKM. This CDR3 contains 14 residues. CDR3 amino acids: CASSDIARGGEQYF.

The gene calls are TRBV20-1 and TRBJ2-1; with no DNA, the TCRdb D assignment of TRBD2 cannot be verified. Germline lookup yields CDR1 DFQATT and CDR2 SNEGSKA (reference sequence). This CDR3 spans 17 amino acids. The CDR3 is CSARDPLGEDSYNEQFF.

V gene TRBV5-6 combines with J gene TRBJ2-5; absent DNA, TCRdb's TRBD2 call cannot be checked. This CDR3 region has 17 residues. In germline, CDR1 is SGHDT, CDR2 YYEEEE. This chain's CDR3 is CASSLWWLAGGEETQYF.

The gene calls are TRBV15 and TRBJ1-1; TCRdb calls TRBD1, which cannot be checked without DNA. The CDR3 consists of 16 residues. CDR1 LNHNV and CDR2 YYDKDF come from the germline V gene (reference sequence). The CDR3 is CATSRTFDSMNTEAFF.

The chain employs TRBV29-1 and TRBJ1-2; TCRdb's assignment of TRBD1 cannot be checked, as there is no DNA. Germline V gives CDR1 SQVTM, CDR2 ANQGSEA. CDR3 length: 14 residues. The CDR3 here is CSVSGGAESYGYTF.

The rearrangement links TRBV29-1 to TRBJ1-1; TCRdb proposes TRBD1, but this gene call is untestable without DNA. Looked up from germline, CDR1 is SQVTM and CDR2 is ANQGSEA. There are 11 residues in the CDR3. The CDR3 sequence is CSVRTGGEAFF. The variable domain in full, completed from reference TRBV29-1 and TRBJ1-1, reads SAVISQKPSRDICQRGTSLTIQCQVDSQVTMMFWYRQQPGQSLTLIATANQGSEATYESGFVIDKFPISRPNLTFSTLTVSNMSPEDSSIYLCSVRTGGEAFFGQGTRLTVV.

The gene calls are TRBV20-1 and TRBJ2-1. CDR3 length: 14 residues. Germline loops: CDR1 DFQATT, CDR2 SNEGSKA (reference sequence). CDR3 sequence: CSARSLAEYNEQFF.

The rearrangement uses TRBV12-3 or TRBV12-4 and TRBJ2-7; TCRdb returns TRBD1, unconfirmable since there is no DNA. The CDR3 is made up of 14 amino acids. CDR3 loop: CASSSWTGGDEQYF.

V usage is TRBV5-1 and J usage is TRBJ1-1. The CDR3 sequence is 14 residues long. CDR1 and CDR2 (germline): SGHRS, YFSETQ. The CDR3: CASSFGGEGTEVFF.

The chain recombines TRBV6-2 or TRBV6-3 with TRBJ2-7; no DNA is available, so the TRBD1 call from TCRdb remains unchecked. The CDR3 spans 13 residues. The V gene's germline CDR1 is MNHEY and CDR2 SVGEGT. This CDR3 reads CASRGQGAGEQYF.

V usage is TRBV4-2 and J usage is TRBJ2-1; there is no DNA to check the TCRdb D call of TRBD2. Germline CDR1 and CDR2: LGHNA and YNFKEQ. The CDR3 extends over 13 amino acids. The CDR3 region is CASSLAGAHEQFF.

J is TRBJ2-2 and V is TRBV5-1; TCRdb's D call, TRBD2, is unchecked because there is no DNA. The CDR3 extends over 15 amino acids. Germline V CDR1 and CDR2: SGHRS, YFSETQ. The CDR3 here is CASSLGWEATGELFF.

This chain links TRBV10-2 with TRBJ1-2. CDR1 is WSHSY and CDR2 is SAAADI in the germline V gene. The CDR3 runs 13 residues. CDR3 amino acids: CASSESARYGYTF.

This chain uses TRBV20-1 with TRBJ2-1; with no DNA, the TCRdb D assignment of TRBD2 cannot be verified. CDR3 size: 14 residues. CDR1 is DFQATT, CDR2 SNEGSKA, per germline (reference sequence). Here the CDR3 reads CSARTSGGRYEQFF.

The rearrangement uses TRBV7-2 and TRBJ2-7; without DNA, the TCRdb call of TRBD1 cannot be checked. Germline loops: CDR1 SGHTA, CDR2 FQGNSA. The CDR3 is made up of 13 amino acids. The CDR3 region is CASSLGTLYEQYF.

The rearrangement links TRBV19 to TRBJ1-6. There are 16 residues in the CDR3. The germline gives CDR1 LNHDA, CDR2 SQIVND (reference sequence). The CDR3 is CASSIREETYNSPLHF.

The chain has TRBV4-1 and TRBJ2-1; as DNA is missing, the TRBD2 call by TCRdb cannot be tested. Germline-derived CDR1 and CDR2 are MGHRA and YSYEKL. The CDR3 runs to 15 residues. CDR3 protein: CASSRLAAGWNEQFF.

The genes are TRBV29-1 and TRBJ1-1. The CDR3 is made up of 11 amino acids. The germline CDR1 and CDR2 sequences are SQVTM and ANQGSEA. The CDR3 loop is CSVEGFQEAFF.

The gene calls are TRBV20-1 and TRBJ2-1; TCRdb's assignment of TRBD1 cannot be checked, as there is no DNA. Looked up from germline, CDR1 is DFQATT and CDR2 is SNEGSKA (reference sequence). The CDR3 totals 13 residues. CDR3 in amino acids: CSATPRNNNEQFF.

J is TRBJ2-1 and V is TRBV7-9. Germline loops: CDR1 SEHNR, CDR2 FQNEAQ (reference sequence). This CDR3 has 14 amino acids. This CDR3 is CASSPWSSYNEQFF.

V and J are TRBV6-6 and TRBJ1-1; there is no DNA to check the TCRdb D call of TRBD1. The germline V gene has CDR1 MNHNY and CDR2 SVGAGI (reference sequence). This CDR3 spans 15 amino acids. The chain's CDR3 is CASSYNRQGDTEAFF.

The rearrangement joins TRBV28 to TRBJ2-2. The germline CDR1 and CDR2 sequences are MDHEN and SYDVKM. The CDR3 extends over 13 amino acids. The CDR3 loop is CASSLSETGELFF.

The rearrangement links TRBV5-1 to TRBJ2-1; TCRdb's assignment of TRBD1 cannot be checked, as there is no DNA. This CDR3 spans 16 amino acids. Germline CDR1 reads SGHRS; CDR2 reads YFSETQ. CDR3 sequence: CASSSTTGVTYNEQFF.

The genes are TRBV12-3 or TRBV12-4 and TRBJ2-5; TCRdb's D gene call, TRBD1, goes unchecked for lack of DNA. The CDR3 extends over 15 amino acids. CDR3 sequence: CASIKRMAGEETQYF.

J is TRBJ2-5 and V is TRBV3-1; TCRdb calls TRBD1, which cannot be checked without DNA. This CDR3 comprises 18 residues. Germline-derived CDR1 and CDR2 are LGHDT and YNNKEL (reference sequence). CDR3 in amino acids: CASSQEGGHTPSGETQYF.

The CDR3 sequence is CASSLDIRTFYNEQFF. This chain uses TRBV5-6 with TRBJ2-1. Germline loops: CDR1 SGHDT, CDR2 YYEEEE. This CDR3 has 16 residues.

This chain joins TRBV6-5 and TRBJ2-5; TCRdb returns TRBD2, unconfirmable since there is no DNA. The germline gives CDR1 MNHEY, CDR2 SVGAGI. This CDR3 has 14 amino acids. CDR3: CASSYSKASAAQYF.